This TCR beta chain was obtained from a study of blood T cell repertoires in COVID-19. Turning to the study itself: The United States, Italy and Spain were the sources of the acute and convalescent COVID-19 samples.

Seattle's enrolled individuals joined amid active infection and were then monitored longitudinally. The germline CDR1 and CDR2 sequences are SQVTM and ANQGSEA. CDR3 length: 16 residues. J was trimmed by 5 bases and V by 2 bases; bases with no gene match: 14. In the study's own analysis: Counts of nucleated cells, estimated from reference gene primer amplification, were obtained. Produced via immunoSEQ multiplex PCR; TCRdb's table is partial and in-frame only. V and J calls and clone size are copied from that table; D and trimming were computed from the DNA. This sample yields fewer than 250,000 clones, of which under 90% are seen a single time; around 10% belongs to the top ten.

The genes are TRBV29-1 and TRBJ2-5, with TRBD2 identical over 7 bases. The source of this sequence is a man aged 50-60 years with COVID-19, enrolled during active disease. Material for sequencing was peripheral blood. As DNA, the CDR3 is TGCAGCGTTGAATTTGCTAGCGGCGCCAGTGGGGAGACCCAGTACTTC. Translation: CSVEFASGASGETQYF.